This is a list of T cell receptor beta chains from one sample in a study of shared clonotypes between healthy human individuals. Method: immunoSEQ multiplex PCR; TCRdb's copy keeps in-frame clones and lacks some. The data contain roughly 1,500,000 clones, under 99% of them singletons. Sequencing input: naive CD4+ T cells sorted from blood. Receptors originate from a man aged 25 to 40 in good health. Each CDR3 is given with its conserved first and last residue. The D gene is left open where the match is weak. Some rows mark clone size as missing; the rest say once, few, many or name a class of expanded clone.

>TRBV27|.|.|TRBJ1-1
CASSLLGGARSTEAFF
TGTGCCAGCAGTTTATTGGGAGGGGCCCGCAGCACTGAAGCTTTCTTT
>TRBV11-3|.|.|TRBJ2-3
CASSPTPPGATQYF
TGTGCCAGCAGCCCGACCCCCCCCGGGGCTACGCAGTATTTT
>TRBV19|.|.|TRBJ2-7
CASSSTGLSYEQYF
TGTGCCAGTAGTAGTACAGGCCTTTCCTACGAGCAGTACTTC
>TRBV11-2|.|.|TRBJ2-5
CASSSTGFAETQYF
TGTGCCAGCAGCTCTACAGGGTTTGCAGAGACCCAGTACTTC
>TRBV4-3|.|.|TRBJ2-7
CASSHQPNLGEQYF
TGCGCCAGCAGCCACCAGCCGAACCTTGGCGAGCAGTACTTC
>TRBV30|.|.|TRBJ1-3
CAWDRKAGNTIYF
TGTGCCTGGGACAGGAAGGCTGGAAACACCATATATTTT
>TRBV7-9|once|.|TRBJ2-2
CASSFIQGDTGTGELFF
TGTGCCAGCAGCTTCATTCAGGGCGACACTGGCACCGGGGAGCTGTTTTTT
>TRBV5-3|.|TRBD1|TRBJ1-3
CARSWETGLGNTIYF
TGTGCCAGAAGCTGGGAGACAGGGTTGGGAAACACCATATATTTT
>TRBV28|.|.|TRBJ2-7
CAAQSGIYEQYF
TGTGCCGCTCAGTCGGGGATCTACGAGCAGTACTTC
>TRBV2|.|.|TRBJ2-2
CATQGHRDTGELFF
TGTGCCACCCAGGGACACCGCGACACCGGGGAGCTGTTTTTT
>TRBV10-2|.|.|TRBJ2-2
CASSEVINTGELFF
TGCGCCAGCAGTGAAGTAATAAACACCGGGGAGCTGTTTTTT
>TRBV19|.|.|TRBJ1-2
CASSIESYGYTF
TGTGCCAGTAGTATAGAATCCTATGGCTACACCTTC
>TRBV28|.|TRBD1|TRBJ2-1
CASSLWTGTYNEQFF
TGTGCCAGCAGTTTGTGGACAGGGACCTACAATGAGCAGTTCTTC
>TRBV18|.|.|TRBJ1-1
CASSPPGWDGNTEAFF
TGTGCCAGCTCACCACCTGGTTGGGATGGGAACACTGAAGCTTTCTTT
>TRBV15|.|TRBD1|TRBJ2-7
CATSREPPGQQVYEQYF
TGTGCCACCAGCAGAGAACCTCCGGGACAGCAAGTCTACGAGCAGTACTTC
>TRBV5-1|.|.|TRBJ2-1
CATSGTGSFPYNEQFF
TGCGCCACCAGTGGAACAGGGTCCTTTCCTTACAATGAGCAGTTCTTC
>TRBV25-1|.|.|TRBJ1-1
CASSAEMNTEAFF
TGTGCCAGCAGTGCTGAAATGAACACTGAAGCTTTCTTT
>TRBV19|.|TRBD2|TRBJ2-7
CASSRSSGSSYEQYF
TGTGCCAGTAGTAGATCTAGCGGGAGCTCCTACGAGCAGTACTTC
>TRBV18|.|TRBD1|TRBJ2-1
CASSTTGGAYNEQFF
TGTGCCAGCTCAACCACAGGGGGCGCCTACAATGAGCAGTTCTTC
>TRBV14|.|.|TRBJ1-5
CASSQGPNQPQHF
TGTGCCAGCAGCCAAGGCCCCAATCAGCCCCAGCATTTT
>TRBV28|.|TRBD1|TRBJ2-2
CASSRTGGAGELFF
TGTGCCAGCAGTCGGACAGGGGGTGCCGGGGAGCTGTTTTTT
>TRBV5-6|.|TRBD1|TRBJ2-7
CASKQGNGYEQYF
TGTGCCAGCAAACAGGGGAACGGCTACGAGCAGTACTTC
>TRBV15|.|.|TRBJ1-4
CATSYNRNEKLFF
TGTGCCACCAGCTATAACCGTAATGAAAAACTGTTTTTT
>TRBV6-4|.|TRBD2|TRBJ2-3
CASSVSSGTSTDTQYF
TGTGCCAGCAGTGTGTCAAGCGGGACTAGCACAGATACGCAGTATTTT
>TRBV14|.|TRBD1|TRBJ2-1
CASSPGTGLGYEQFF
TGTGCCAGCAGCCCCGGGACAGGGCTAGGGTATGAGCAGTTCTTC
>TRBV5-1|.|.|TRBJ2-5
CASRGGGYQETQYF
TGCGCCAGCAGAGGAGGGGGGTACCAAGAGACCCAGTACTTC
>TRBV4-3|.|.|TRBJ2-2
CASSQGQQAGELFF
TGCGCCAGCAGCCAAGGACAGCAAGCCGGGGAGCTGTTTTTT
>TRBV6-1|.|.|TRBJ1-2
CASSGTGTDRRGYTF
TGTGCCAGCAGTGGAACCGGGACCGACCGGCGGGGCTACACCTTC
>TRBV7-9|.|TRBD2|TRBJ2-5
CASSPRRLAGEETQYF
TGTGCCAGCAGCCCCCGCCGACTAGCGGGAGAAGAGACCCAGTACTTC
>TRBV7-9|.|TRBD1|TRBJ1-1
CASSRDRVLHTEAFF
TGTGCCAGCAGCCGGGACAGGGTTCTTCACACTGAAGCTTTCTTT
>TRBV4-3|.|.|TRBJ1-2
CASSQDHFYGYTF
TGCGCCAGCAGCCAAGACCACTTCTATGGCTACACCTTC
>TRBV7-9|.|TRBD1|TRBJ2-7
CASSWGQGVPHEQYF
TGTGCCAGCAGCTGGGGACAGGGTGTTCCCCACGAGCAGTACTTC
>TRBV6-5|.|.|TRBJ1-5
CASRTGLDQPQHF
TGTGCCAGCAGAACAGGACTAGATCAGCCCCAGCATTTT
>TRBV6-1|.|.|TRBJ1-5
CASTPSPSSNQPQHF
TGTGCCAGCACTCCCAGTCCTTCTAGCAATCAGCCCCAGCATTTT